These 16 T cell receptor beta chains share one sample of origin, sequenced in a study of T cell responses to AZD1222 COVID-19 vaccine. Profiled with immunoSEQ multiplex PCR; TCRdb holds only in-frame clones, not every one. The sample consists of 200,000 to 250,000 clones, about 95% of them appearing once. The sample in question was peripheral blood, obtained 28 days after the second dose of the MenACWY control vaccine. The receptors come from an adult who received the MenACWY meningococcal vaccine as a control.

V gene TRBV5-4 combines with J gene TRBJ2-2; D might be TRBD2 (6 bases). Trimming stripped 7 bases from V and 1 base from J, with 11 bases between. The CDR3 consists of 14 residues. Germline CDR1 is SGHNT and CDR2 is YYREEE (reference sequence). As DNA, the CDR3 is TGTGCCAGCGAGAGGAGGGGGAACACCGGGGAGCTGTTTTTT. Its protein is CASERRGNTGELFF.

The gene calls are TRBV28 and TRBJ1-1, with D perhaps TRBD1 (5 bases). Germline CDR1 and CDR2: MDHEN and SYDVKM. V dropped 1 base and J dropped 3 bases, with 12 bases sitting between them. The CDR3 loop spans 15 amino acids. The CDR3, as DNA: TGTGCCAGCAGTTTATTGGGACTTCTGGACACTGAAGCTTTCTTT. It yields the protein CASSLLGLLDTEAFF.

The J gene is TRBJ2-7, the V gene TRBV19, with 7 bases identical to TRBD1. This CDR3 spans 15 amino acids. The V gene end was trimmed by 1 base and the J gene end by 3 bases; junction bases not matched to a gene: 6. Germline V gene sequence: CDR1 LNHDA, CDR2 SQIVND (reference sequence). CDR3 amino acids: CASSIAWDRLYEQYF. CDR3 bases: TGTGCCAGTAGTATAGCTTGGGACAGACTCTACGAGCAGTACTTC.

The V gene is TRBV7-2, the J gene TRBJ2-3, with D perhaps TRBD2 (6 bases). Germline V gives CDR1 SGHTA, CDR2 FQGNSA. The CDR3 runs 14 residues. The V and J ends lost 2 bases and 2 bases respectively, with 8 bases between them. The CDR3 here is CASSLRDSTDTQYF. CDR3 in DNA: TGTGCCAGCAGCTTAAGGGACTCCACAGATACGCAGTATTTT.

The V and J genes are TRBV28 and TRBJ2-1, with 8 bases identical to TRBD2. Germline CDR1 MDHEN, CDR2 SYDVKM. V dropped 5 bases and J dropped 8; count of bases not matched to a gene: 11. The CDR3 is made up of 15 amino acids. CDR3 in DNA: TGTGCCAGCAGTCCGGGACTAGTTGCCCCTGATGAGCAGTTCTTC. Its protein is CASSPGLVAPDEQFF.

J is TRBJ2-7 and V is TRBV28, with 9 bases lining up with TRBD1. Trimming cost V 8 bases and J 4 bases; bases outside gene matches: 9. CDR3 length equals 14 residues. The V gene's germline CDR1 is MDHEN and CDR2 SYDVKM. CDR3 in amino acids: CASGRDRAKYEQYF. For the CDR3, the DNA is TGTGCCAGCGGAAGGGACAGGGCAAAATACGAGCAGTACTTC.

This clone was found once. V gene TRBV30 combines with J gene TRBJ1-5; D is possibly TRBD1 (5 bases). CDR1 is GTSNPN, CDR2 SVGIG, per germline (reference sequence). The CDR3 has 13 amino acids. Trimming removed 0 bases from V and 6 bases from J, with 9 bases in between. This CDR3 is CAWSVGGIQPQHF. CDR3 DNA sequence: TGTGCCTGGAGTGTTGGGGGAATTCAGCCCCAGCATTTT. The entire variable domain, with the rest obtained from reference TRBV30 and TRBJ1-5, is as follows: SQTIHQWPATLVQPVGSPLSLECTVEGTSNPNLYWYRQAAGRGLQLLFYSVGIGQISSEVPQNLSASRPQDRQFILSSKKLLLSDSGFYLCAWSVGGIQPQHFGDGTRLSIL.

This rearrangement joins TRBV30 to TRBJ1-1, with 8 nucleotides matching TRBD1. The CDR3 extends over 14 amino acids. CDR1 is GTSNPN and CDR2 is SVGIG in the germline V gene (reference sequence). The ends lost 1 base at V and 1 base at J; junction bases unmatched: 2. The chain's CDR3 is CAWSEGQANTEAFF. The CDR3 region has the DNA TGTGCCTGGAGTGAGGGACAGGCGAACACTGAAGCTTTCTTT.

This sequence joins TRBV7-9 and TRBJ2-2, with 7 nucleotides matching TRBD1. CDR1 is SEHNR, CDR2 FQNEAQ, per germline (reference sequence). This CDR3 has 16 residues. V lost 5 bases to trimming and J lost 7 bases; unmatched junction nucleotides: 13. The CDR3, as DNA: TGTGCCAGCAGCCCTCGACAGGGAGTTTCGAACGGGGAGCTGTTTTTT. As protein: CASSPRQGVSNGELFF.

The CDR3 loop is CASSDWGLGSGNTIYF. Here the CDR3 DNA reads TGTGCCAGCAGTGATTGGGGGCTCGGCTCTGGAAACACCATATATTTT. V is TRBV6-1 and J is TRBJ1-3, with D possibly matching TRBD1 (6 bases). Germline lookup yields CDR1 MNHNS and CDR2 SASEGT. Trimming removed 3 bases at V and 0 bases at J, with 12 bases between. The CDR3 has 16 residues.

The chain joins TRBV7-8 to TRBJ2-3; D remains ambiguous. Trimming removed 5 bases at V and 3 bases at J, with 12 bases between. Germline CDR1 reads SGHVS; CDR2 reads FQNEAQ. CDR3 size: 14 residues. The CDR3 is CASSLPGATDTQYF. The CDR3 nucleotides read TGTGCCAGCAGCCTCCCAGGTGCGACAGATACGCAGTATTTT. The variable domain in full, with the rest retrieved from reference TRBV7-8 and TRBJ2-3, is GAGVSQSPRYKVAKRGQDVALRCDPISGHVSLFWYQQALGQGPEFLTYFQNEAQLDKSGLPSDRFFAERPEGSVSTLKIQRTQQEDSAVYLCASSLPGATDTQYFGPGTRLTVL.

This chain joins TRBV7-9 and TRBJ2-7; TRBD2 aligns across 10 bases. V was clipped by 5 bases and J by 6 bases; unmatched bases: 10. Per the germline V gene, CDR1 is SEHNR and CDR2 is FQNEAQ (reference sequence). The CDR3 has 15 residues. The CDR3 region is CASSPPSGSGAEQYF. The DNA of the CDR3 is TGTGCCAGCAGCCCACCTAGCGGGAGCGGAGCCGAGCAGTACTTC.

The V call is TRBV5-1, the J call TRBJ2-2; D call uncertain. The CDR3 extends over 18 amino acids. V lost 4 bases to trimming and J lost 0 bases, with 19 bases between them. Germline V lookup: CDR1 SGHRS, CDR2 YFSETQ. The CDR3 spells CASSLTPGSGPNTGELFF. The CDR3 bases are TGCGCCAGCAGCCTTACCCCAGGTTCGGGTCCGAACACCGGGGAGCTGTTTTTT.

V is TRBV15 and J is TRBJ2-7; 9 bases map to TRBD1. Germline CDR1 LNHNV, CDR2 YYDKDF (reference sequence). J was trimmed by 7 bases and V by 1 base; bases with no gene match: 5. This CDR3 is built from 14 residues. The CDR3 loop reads CATSRAGTGSEQYF. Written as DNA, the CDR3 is TGTGCCACCAGCAGAGCCGGGACAGGGAGTGAGCAGTACTTC.

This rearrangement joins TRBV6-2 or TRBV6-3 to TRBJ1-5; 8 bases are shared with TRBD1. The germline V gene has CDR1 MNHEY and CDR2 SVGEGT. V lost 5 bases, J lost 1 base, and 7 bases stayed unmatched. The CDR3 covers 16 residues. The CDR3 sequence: CASSRPGQGSNQPQHF. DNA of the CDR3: TGTGCCAGCAGTCGCCCCGGACAGGGCAGCAATCAGCCCCAGCATTTT.

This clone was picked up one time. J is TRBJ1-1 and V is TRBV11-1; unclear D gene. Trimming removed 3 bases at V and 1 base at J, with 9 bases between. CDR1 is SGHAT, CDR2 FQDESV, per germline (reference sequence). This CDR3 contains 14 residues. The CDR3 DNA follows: TGTGCCAGCAGCTTTGGTGATAGGAACACTGAAGCTTTCTTT. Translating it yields CASSFGDRNTEAFF.